This T cell receptor beta chain is drawn from a study of beta chain features in type 1 diabetes (dated by TCRdb to the late 2010s). Describing the broader study: Mean age, gender distribution, total cell number and subset yield were not different between patients and healthy donors. Whereas all 28 donors provided naive and central memory subsets, regulatory and stem cell-like memory subsets were isolated from just 8 patients and about 8 healthy donors. The study compared the TCRB repertoires of sorted circulating CD4+ T cell subsets in recently diagnosed type 1 diabetes patients with those in matched healthy donors. A total of around 110,000,000 sorted cells were examined across all samples, and RNA yield correlated strongly with the number of cells per subset. The full study reports these points: Fewer insertions and more nucleotide deletions at VDJ recombination sites were observed in patients with type 1 diabetes, implying thymic rearrangement abnormalities. Shorter templates might have been favored by PCR, but patient and control samples were amplified and corrected together, so both groups would have been affected equally by any skew. A moderate but significant shortening of TCRB CDR3 length was observed in type 1 diabetes patients in all four CD4+ subsets. Because small numbers of individuals were included in the HLA sub-analyses, any influence of HLA type on TCRB rearrangement was left unresolved. Because cDNA was sequenced instead of genomic DNA, highly expressing activated cells could be over-represented, though the groups showed no difference in activation or CD3 levels. Naive, central memory and regulatory TCRB repertoires appeared more similar among patients than among healthy donors.

The High Capacity cDNA Reverse Transcription Kit was used to reverse transcribe all of the isolated RNA, meaning that expressed TCRB transcripts were what got sequenced. Deep immunoSEQ sequencing was applied to naive, central memory and regulatory T cell samples, giving an average of about 3.4 million total reads per sample. Sorted cells were lysed in RLT buffer, and RNA was extracted using DNase-treated RNeasy Micro or Mini kits according to cell number. Each cell subset was processed separately to prevent cross-contamination, with patient and healthy donor samples processed together. Using the immunoSEQ multiplex PCR, TCRB sequences were amplified from cDNA into 87-bp fragments spanning the CDR3 region. Sequencing of the amplicons was performed on the Illumina HiSeq platform. In the source study's methods: PCR bias was computationally corrected using synthetic template baselines, reads within Hamming distance 2 were collapsed, and singletons that could not be merged were discarded. Reads were aligned against IMGT so that V, D and J genes, CDR3 length and insertions or deletions at six rearrangement sites could be assigned. Within each subset, clonotype counts were normalized to the number of sorted cells before true diversity and Gini coefficients were calculated with the tcR R package. The overlap coefficient, calculated on TCRB nucleotide sequences, was used to measure repertoire sharing. As a proxy for the pre-selection repertoire, out-of-frame TCRB sequences from naive cells were analyzed. The clones in this table, taken by TCRdb from immuneACCESS, are in-frame only. Not every clone is retained; where verified, under half of the shortfall comes from an unresolved V gene, and the cause of the rest is unknown. The V and J calls and clone size come from that table; D and trimming were worked out from the DNA. Across this sample there are 300,000 to 450,000 clones, with about 12% seen only once. The biggest ten clones account for under 0.02% of the sample.

From each donor, a single peripheral blood sample of 95 to 150 mL on average was drawn into heparinised tubes. A BD FACSAria II was used to sort naive, central memory, regulatory and stem cell-like memory CD4+ T cells with a panel that included CD45RO, CCR7, CD25, CD127, CD95 and CD27. Every sorted population had a purity above 95%. Right away, PBMCs were isolated by Lymphoprep density gradient centrifugation and were stained directly, with no culture step. So that batch effects would be minimized, each experiment stained and sorted samples in pairs, pairing one healthy donor with one patient. From V the trimming removes 1 base and from J it removes 2 bases, while the gene matches leave 2 bases of the junction unaccounted for. From a lookup of the germline V gene, CDR1 and CDR2 are SGDLS and YYNGEE. Counted from cysteine to phenylalanine, this CDR3 has 15 amino acids. The kept DNA is CDR3 alone, 45 bases in frame from the first base.

A word on this clone: The clone's antigen remains unknown. No much larger clone is present one base from it, and per-base qualities are unavailable.

The TCR was taken from a man younger than 35 in good health. The sample consisted of naive CD4+ T cells from blood. The cell subset or site label, read with the paper, signifies: true naive CD4+ T cells. The rearrangement combines TRBV9 with TRBJ1-4; 7 central nucleotides agree with TRBD1. The CDR3 here reads CASSVTGQTNEKLFF. The DNA is as follows: TGTGCCAGCAGCGTAACGGGACAGACTAATGAAAAACTGTTTTTT.